This entry lists 22 T cell receptor beta chains sequenced from one sample in a study of neoadjuvant anti-PD-1 for oral cavity cancer. The table came from immunoSEQ multiplex PCR; TCRdb's copy has only in-frame clones and leaves some out. Of tens of thousands of clones in the sample, around 80% are singletons; the top ten hold roughly 2.6%. Sequenced material: PBMCs, taken before nivolumab (anti-PD-1) treatment. These receptors were taken from a person aged 35-79 years with oral cavity squamous cell carcinoma.

This clone came up once. The CDR3 reads CASSVIRGGSTDTQYF. Written as DNA, the CDR3 is TGTGCCAGCAGCGTAATCCGGGGGGGAAGCACAGATACGCAGTATTTT. J is TRBJ2-3 and V is TRBV9; 8 bases line up with TRBD2. CDR1 and CDR2 from the germline V gene are SGDLS and YYNGEE. The CDR3 sequence is 16 residues long. V dropped 1 base and J dropped 0; count of bases not matched to a gene: 4.

The V gene is TRBV14, the J gene TRBJ1-2, with a weak D call TRBD1 (5 bases). The germline V gene encodes CDR1 SGHDN and CDR2 FVKESK. The CDR3 extends over 16 amino acids. Trimming stripped 3 bases from V and 6 bases from J, with 20 bases between. CDR3 DNA sequence: TGTGCCAGCAGCCAGCCGGGGGACCTATATACGGATGGCTACACCTTC. Its translation: CASSQPGDLYTDGYTF. Supplemented by reference TRBV14 and TRBJ1-2, the full variable domain reads EAGVTQFPSHSVIEKGQTVTLRCDPISGHDNLYWYRRVMGKEIKFLLHFVKESKQDESGMPNNRFLAERTGGTYSTLKVQPAELEDSGVYFCASSQPGDLYTDGYTFGSGTRLTVV.

V and J are TRBV2 and TRBJ1-6, with D maybe TRBD1 (5 bases). Germline loops: CDR1 SNHLY, CDR2 FYNNEI. V lost 6 bases, J lost 8 bases, and 11 bases lay in between. The CDR3 runs 13 residues. In DNA form, the CDR3 reads TGTGCCAGCAGGACCCTACAGGATTCACCCCTCCACTTT. This sequence encodes CASRTLQDSPLHF.

This clone appeared a few times. The V call is TRBV5-1, the J call TRBJ1-1; D might be TRBD1 (5 bases). V was pared by 3 bases and J by 1 base, with 10 bases between. CDR3 length equals 14 residues. Germline-derived CDR1 and CDR2 are SGHRS and YFSETQ. In nucleotides, the CDR3 is TGCGCCAGCAGCTCGGGACCGAGGAACACTGAAGCTTTCTTT. This gives the protein CASSSGPRNTEAFF.

The count of this clone is one. The chain combines TRBV7-9 with TRBJ1-1; D is ambiguous. This CDR3 contains 14 residues. Trimming left V 0 bases short and J 0 bases short, with 5 bases between. Germline V gene data show CDR1 as SEHNR and CDR2 as FQNEAQ (reference sequence). DNA of the CDR3: TGTGCCAGCAGCTTAGCGCTATTGAACACTGAAGCTTTCTTT. As protein: CASSLALLNTEAFF.

The V gene is TRBV6-1, the J gene TRBJ2-3, with 10 positions matching TRBD2. Losses at the gene ends were 6 bases for V and 2 bases for J; bases not matched to a gene: 2. Germline CDR1 reads MNHNS; CDR2 reads SASEGT. The CDR3 is 14 amino acids. This CDR3 reads CASRLAGNTDTQYF. The CDR3 bases are TGTGCCAGCAGACTAGCGGGGAACACAGATACGCAGTATTTT.

The count of this clone is one. The gene calls are TRBV19 and TRBJ2-2, with a weak D call TRBD2 (5 bases). The CDR3 is made up of 16 amino acids. The germline V gene has CDR1 LNHDA and CDR2 SQIVND (reference sequence). Trimming shortened V by 4 bases and J by 1 base, and 13 bases separated the two germline ends. The CDR3, as DNA: TGTGCCAGTAGTAAGCCCCCCGGGGAGAACACCGGGGAGCTGTTTTTT. Protein: CASSKPPGENTGELFF.

The chain couples TRBV14 to TRBJ2-5, with 9 bases lining up with TRBD2. The CDR3 length is 15 residues. V lost 4 bases, J lost 2 bases, and 5 bases stayed unmatched. Germline V gene sequence: CDR1 SGHDN, CDR2 FVKESK. CDR3 nucleotides: TGTGCCAGCAGCCCCCTGACTAGCGGACAAGAGACCCAGTACTTC. Protein sequence: CASSPLTSGQETQYF.

The gene calls are TRBV27 and TRBJ2-2, with TRBD2 matching 11 bases. The CDR3 extends over 16 amino acids. The J segment lost 1 base and the V segment lost 6 bases, leaving 4 bases of the junction unmatched. Germline V gene data show CDR1 as MNHEY and CDR2 as SMNVEV (reference sequence). CDR3 in DNA: TGTGCCAGCAGACTAGCGGGGGCTCAGAACACCGGGGAGCTGTTTTTT. Its translation: CASRLAGAQNTGELFF.

The chain employs TRBV19 and TRBJ2-7; 10 bases match TRBD1. J was trimmed by 7 bases and V by 8 bases; bases with no gene match: 8. The CDR3 loop spans 13 amino acids. The V gene's germline CDR1 is LNHDA and CDR2 SQIVND (reference sequence). The CDR3 sequence is CASSGTGVREQYF. Written as DNA, the CDR3 is TGTGCCAGTTCCGGGACAGGGGTGAGGGAGCAGTACTTC.

This clone has only one observation. V gene TRBV21-1 combines with J gene TRBJ2-3; the table's TRBD2 call for D was not verified on the DNA. TRBV21-1 is assigned pseudogene status. CDR3 length: 16 residues. CDR3: CASNRGASGATDTQYF. The CDR3 DNA reads as TGTGCCAGCAACCGAGGGGCTAGCGGGGCCACAGATACGCAGTATTTT.

The chain is built from TRBV7-9 and TRBJ2-1; a weak D match, TRBD2 (5 bases). V was trimmed by 4 bases and J by 4 bases, leaving 14 bases between them. The CDR3 has 15 amino acids. Germline V gene lookup returns CDR1 SEHNR and CDR2 FQNEAQ (reference sequence). CDR3 region: CASSSPSRGYNEQFF. The CDR3 nucleotides read TGTGCCAGCAGCTCCCCTAGCCGTGGGTACAATGAGCAGTTCTTC.

The rearrangement uses TRBV28 and TRBJ2-7; D is unclear. Trimming took off 6 bases at V and 5 bases at J, with 14 bases between the two ends. The CDR3 consists of 13 residues. From germline, CDR1 is MDHEN and CDR2 SYDVKM. The CDR3 DNA follows: TGTGCCAGCAGCATTTTCCCTGGGCACGAGCAGTACTTC. It codes for CASSIFPGHEQYF. Full variable domain (rest looked up from reference TRBV28 and TRBJ2-7): DVKVTQSSRYLVKRTGEKVFLECVQDMDHENMFWYRQDPGLGLRLIYFSYDVKMKEKGDIPEGYSVSREKKERFSLILESASTNQTSMYLCASSIFPGHEQYFGPGTRLTVT.

The chain's CDR3 is CASSEGQREQFF. CDR3 coding DNA: TGCGCCAGCAGTGAAGGTCAGAGGGAGCAGTTCTTC. This chain links TRBV10-1 with TRBJ2-1; D ambiguous. Germline V gives CDR1 WNHNN, CDR2 SYGVQD (reference sequence). CDR3 length: 12 amino acids. V was shortened by 3 bases and J by 10 bases, with 10 bases between the two germline ends.

This clone was seen just once. The rearrangement uses TRBV5-4 and TRBJ2-1; no clear D gene. CDR3 length: 11 residues. Trimming cost V 3 bases and J 8 bases, with 6 bases left between them. Germline CDR1 SGHNT, CDR2 YYREEE (reference sequence). CDR3 nucleotide sequence: TGTGCCAGCAGCTCGTTTGATGAGCAGTTCTTC. This gives the protein CASSSFDEQFF.

The chain has TRBV6-6 and TRBJ2-7, with D perhaps given as TRBD1 or TRBD2 (5 bases each). Trimming took off 4 bases at V and 3 bases at J, with 13 bases between the two ends. The CDR3 totals 14 residues. Looked up from germline, CDR1 is MNHNY and CDR2 is SVGAGI (reference sequence). Here the CDR3 reads CASSSGTVIYEQYF. The CDR3 nucleotides are TGTGCCAGCAGTTCGGGGACCGTTATCTACGAGCAGTACTTC.

This chain uses TRBV9 with TRBJ1-1, with 9 positions matching TRBD1. The junction had 5 bases not matched to a gene; V was cut back by 4 bases and J by 4 bases. Germline V gene sequence: CDR1 SGDLS, CDR2 YYNGEE. The CDR3 runs 14 residues. In DNA, the CDR3 is TGTGCCAGCAGCTTGACAGGGGGGGCCACTGAAGCTTTCTTT. Translating gives CASSLTGGATEAFF. Full variable domain (missing parts from reference TRBV9 and TRBJ1-1): DSGVTQTPKHLITATGQRVTLRCSPRSGDLSVYWYQQSLDQGLQFLIQYYNGEERAKGNILERFSAQQFPDLHSELNLSSLELGDSALYFCASSLTGGATEAFFGQGTRLTVV.

The CDR3 region has the DNA TGTGCCAGCAGCATACTTGGACAGCTCCGGGGCGAGCAGTACTTC. Its protein product is CASSILGQLRGEQYF. The chain carries TRBV13 and TRBJ2-7, with D maybe TRBD1 (6 bases). The V and J ends lost 5 bases and 6 bases respectively, with 20 bases between them. This CDR3 is 15 amino acids long. The germline CDR1 and CDR2 sequences are PRHDT and FYEKMQ (reference sequence).

V gene TRBV5-1 combines with J gene TRBJ2-1; 11 positions agree with TRBD2. The junction had 9 bases not matched to a gene; V was cut back by 3 bases and J by 4 bases. CDR1 is SGHRS, CDR2 YFSETQ, per germline. CDR3 length: 17 amino acids. The CDR3 region has the DNA TGCGCCAGCAGCTCCCGCCGACTAGCGGGGTTTTACAATGAGCAGTTCTTC. This translates into CASSSRRLAGFYNEQFF.

The chain links TRBV11-3 to TRBJ2-1, with 8 bases that match TRBD1. V lost 5 bases and J lost 2; bases outside the gene matches: 5. CDR1 SGHNT and CDR2 YENEEA come from the germline V gene. This CDR3 has 15 residues. The CDR3 DNA reads as TGTGCCAGCAGCCCGGGCAGGGGGCCCTACAATGAGCAGTTCTTC. It specifies CASSPGRGPYNEQFF.

V and J are TRBV7-8 and TRBJ2-2; D is unresolved. The germline V gene encodes CDR1 SGHVS and CDR2 FQNEAQ. CDR3 size: 13 residues. Trimming removed 11 bases at V and 5 bases at J, with 15 bases between. The CDR3 region is CASVIVRTGELFF. The CDR3 DNA sequence: TGTGCCTCAGTAATAGTTCGGACCGGGGAGCTGTTTTTT.

V gene TRBV27 combines with J gene TRBJ2-1; TRBD2 might be the D (6 bases). The CDR3 extends over 13 amino acids. Germline CDR1 MNHEY, CDR2 SMNVEV (reference sequence). V dropped 4 bases and J dropped 10 bases, with 14 bases sitting between them. Here the CDR3 DNA reads TGTGCCAGCAGTTCGGGACTCCCAGGGGAGCAGTTCTTC. Amino acids: CASSSGLPGEQFF.